The 28 T cell receptor beta chains reported below all come from one sample, sequenced in a study of blood T cell repertoires in COVID-19. Assay used: immunoSEQ multiplex PCR; TCRdb lists only in-frame clones, some missing. The repertoire consists of 130,000 to 150,000 clones, with more than 80% occurring once and the leading ten covering roughly 6.5%. Specimen: peripheral blood. These receptors originate from a human donor in a cohort sampled during active COVID-19.

J is TRBJ1-2 and V is TRBV2; D gene unclear. V was clipped by 1 base and J by 2 bases, with 8 bases between them. Germline V lookup: CDR1 SNHLY, CDR2 FYNNEI. CDR3 length equals 14 residues. The CDR3 DNA sequence: TGTGCCAGCAGTGAAGGTCCAGGAAACTATGGCTACACCTTC. It translates to CASSEGPGNYGYTF.

The V call is TRBV12-3 or TRBV12-4, the J call TRBJ2-3; D gene unclear. Trimming removed 0 bases from V and 8 bases from J, with 9 bases in between. CDR3 length equals 13 residues. CDR3 bases: TGTGCCAGCAGTTTAGCGCCGGTCGGTACGCAGTATTTT. This gives the protein CASSLAPVGTQYF.

This sequence joins TRBV19 and TRBJ1-1; D unclear. The CDR3 totals 13 residues. Trimming left V 6 bases short and J 1 base short, with 9 bases between. Germline CDR1 reads LNHDA; CDR2 reads SQIVND (reference sequence). CDR3 nucleotides: TGTGCCAGTAGCCGCGGCGGGAACACTGAAGCTTTCTTT. Residues: CASSRGGNTEAFF.

V is TRBV10-3 and J is TRBJ1-4; 8 positions match TRBD1. Losses at the gene ends were 6 bases for V and 8 bases for J; bases not matched to a gene: 8. The length of the CDR3 is 14 residues. Germline V gene data show CDR1 as ENHRY and CDR2 as SYGVKD. CDR3 bases: TGTGCCATCAGCCCAGGGGGCGGAGGAGAAAAACTGTTTTTT. Its translation is CAISPGGGGEKLFF.

J is TRBJ2-7 and V is TRBV7-2, with 8 bases aligning to TRBD2. V trimming: 6 bases; J trimming: 1 base; junction bases outside the gene matches: 5. The V gene's germline CDR1 is SGHTA and CDR2 FQGNSA. The CDR3 is 14 residues long. The CDR3 sequence is CASSYRGGSYEQYF. The CDR3 DNA reads TGTGCCAGCAGTTATCGGGGGGGATCCTACGAGCAGTACTTC.

This sequence joins TRBV18 and TRBJ1-4; D is ambiguous. Germline assignment: CDR1 KGHSH and CDR2 LQKENI. The CDR3 runs 16 residues. V lost 2 bases to trimming and J lost 8 bases, with 18 bases between them. This CDR3 reads CASSPVSERGLEKLFF. DNA of the CDR3: TGTGCCAGCTCACCAGTCTCTGAGCGAGGGTTGGAAAAACTGTTTTTT.

V usage is TRBV7-2 and J usage is TRBJ2-5; no clear D. Trimming took off 7 bases at V and 4 bases at J, with 7 bases between the two ends. CDR1 SGHTA and CDR2 FQGNSA come from the germline V gene. The CDR3 spans 11 residues. The DNA for the CDR3 is TGTGCCAGCACCTCGGGAGAGACCCAGTACTTC. Residues: CASTSGETQYF.

The chain uses TRBV12-3 or TRBV12-4 and TRBJ2-5, with D tentatively TRBD1 (5 bases). V shed 4 bases and J shed 2 bases, with 8 bases lying between them. The CDR3 spans 13 residues. In DNA, the CDR3 is TGTGCCAGCAGTTACAGGACGCAAGAGACCCAGTACTTC. Protein: CASSYRTQETQYF.

The chain carries TRBV14 and TRBJ2-7; 8 bases line up with TRBD1. This CDR3 comprises 17 residues. V lost 4 bases to trimming and J lost 4 bases; unmatched junction nucleotides: 15. The germline V gene encodes CDR1 SGHDN and CDR2 FVKESK. Written as DNA, the CDR3 is TGTGCCAGCAGCCGGACGCCGCCAAGGGGACAGGAGTACGAGCAGTACTTC. This encodes CASSRTPPRGQEYEQYF.

V usage is TRBV9 and J usage is TRBJ2-1, with TRBD2 matching 7 bases. The germline V gene encodes CDR1 SGDLS and CDR2 YYNGEE. This CDR3 region has 13 residues. After removal of 3 bases from V and 13 bases from J, the junction contained 10 bases not matched to a gene. The CDR3 region is CASSAPTRGSQFF. The CDR3 DNA is TGTGCCAGCAGCGCCCCAACGCGGGGGTCACAGTTCTTC.

The chain couples TRBV19 to TRBJ1-6; no reliable D call. V was clipped by 4 bases and J by 9 bases, with 16 bases between them. Germline CDR1 LNHDA, CDR2 SQIVND (reference sequence). There are 15 residues in the CDR3. The CDR3 protein is CASSTLPGSSSPLHF. In DNA form, the CDR3 reads TGTGCCAGTAGTACCCTCCCCGGGTCGAGTTCACCCCTCCACTTT.

The chain recombines TRBV29-1 with TRBJ1-5; TRBD1 matches 8 bases. V dropped 5 bases and J dropped 4; count of bases not matched to a gene: 4. The CDR3 is 13 residues long. Germline CDR1 is SQVTM and CDR2 is ANQGSEA. The CDR3 DNA is TGCAGCGTTAGGACAGGGATTAATCAGCCCCAGCATTTT. Protein sequence: CSVRTGINQPQHF.

The CDR3 nucleotides are TGTGCCATCAGCGACATTCTACTCAATAGCGGGGGGACAGATACGCAGTATTTT. Translation: CAISDILLNSGGTDTQYF. The gene calls are TRBV10-3 and TRBJ2-3; 10 nucleotides align to TRBD2. Germline assignment: CDR1 ENHRY and CDR2 SYGVKD. The CDR3 is made up of 18 amino acids. Losses at the gene ends were 6 bases for V and 3 bases for J; bases not matched to a gene: 15.

V gene TRBV5-1 combines with J gene TRBJ2-3; 7 bases agree with TRBD2. This CDR3 spans 14 amino acids. CDR1 and CDR2 from the germline V gene are SGHRS and YFSETQ. Germline trimming cut 3 bases from V and 4 bases from J; bases unmatched to any gene: 5. CDR3 sequence (DNA): TGCGCCAGCAGCTCTGGGGGGGATGCAGATACGCAGTATTTT. Encoded protein: CASSSGGDADTQYF.

This clone was counted only a few times. The chain has TRBV3-1 (or the pseudogene TRBV3-2) and TRBJ2-1; 7 nucleotides align to TRBD1. Germline lookup yields CDR1 LGHDT and CDR2 YNNKEL (reference sequence). The CDR3 covers 15 residues. V lost 4 bases, J lost 6 bases, and 9 bases stayed unmatched. Here the CDR3 DNA reads TGTGCCAGCAGCCCCCGTAAGGGGGCATTCAATGAGCAGTTCTTC. Amino acid sequence: CASSPRKGAFNEQFF.

This sequence joins TRBV19 and TRBJ1-5; possible D gene TRBD1, 6 bases. Germline V gene sequence: CDR1 LNHDA, CDR2 SQIVND (reference sequence). Trimming shortened V by 4 bases and J by 4 bases, and 17 bases separated the two germline ends. This CDR3 is 16 amino acids long. The DNA of the CDR3 is TGTGCCAGTAGTACGCCGGGACAACTGGTTAATCAGCCCCAGCATTTT. It translates to CASSTPGQLVNQPQHF.

V usage is TRBV9 and J usage is TRBJ2-3; 11 bases align to TRBD2. Trimming took 1 base from V and 1 from J; bases not matched to a gene: 5. Germline-derived CDR1 and CDR2 are SGDLS and YYNGEE. This CDR3 region has 17 residues. In DNA form, the CDR3 reads TGTGCCAGCAGCGTACGCCAGACTAGCGGGGGCACAGATACGCAGTATTTT. Protein: CASSVRQTSGGTDTQYF. Full variable domain (missing parts from reference TRBV9 and TRBJ2-3): DSGVTQTPKHLITATGQRVTLRCSPRSGDLSVYWYQQSLDQGLQFLIQYYNGEERAKGNILERFSAQQFPDLHSELNLSSLELGDSALYFCASSVRQTSGGTDTQYFGPGTRLTVL.

The chain couples TRBV6-5 to TRBJ2-7; D is ambiguous. The germline V gene has CDR1 MNHEY and CDR2 SVGAGI. The CDR3 sequence is 12 residues long. Between the trimmed V and J ends, which lost 5 bases and 3 bases, there was a span of 8 bases. The CDR3 loop reads CASSLLGYEQYF. CDR3 DNA: TGTGCCAGCAGTCTACTCGGCTACGAGCAGTACTTC.

The rearrangement uses TRBV2 and TRBJ2-3, with D perhaps TRBD2 (7 bases). Trimming shortened V by 6 bases and J by 3 bases, and 19 bases separated the two germline ends. This CDR3 has 16 residues. Germline V gene data show CDR1 as SNHLY and CDR2 as FYNNEI. The CDR3 DNA reads TGTGCCAGCAGCTTCACCCAGGGGAGGGGTACAGATACGCAGTATTTT. Residues: CASSFTQGRGTDTQYF.

V is TRBV6-5 and J is TRBJ2-2, with 9 bases lining up with TRBD1. Germline-derived CDR1 and CDR2 are MNHEY and SVGAGI. The V gene end was trimmed by 5 bases and the J gene end by 4 bases; junction bases not matched to a gene: 5. There are 15 residues in the CDR3. CDR3 coding DNA: TGTGCCAGCAGTCCCCGGACAGGGGTCACCGGGGAGCTGTTTTTT. This sequence encodes CASSPRTGVTGELFF.

The chain joins TRBV4-3 to TRBJ2-5; D not certain. V was clipped by 0 bases and J by 3 bases, with 11 bases between them. From germline, CDR1 is LGHNA and CDR2 YSLEER. This CDR3 comprises 15 residues. This CDR3 reads CASSQERLSEETQYF. DNA for the CDR3: TGCGCCAGCAGCCAAGAGCGGCTCAGCGAAGAGACCCAGTACTTC.

V usage is TRBV15 and J usage is TRBJ2-7; D is ambiguous. This CDR3 has 13 amino acids. Germline V gene sequence: CDR1 LNHNV, CDR2 YYDKDF (reference sequence). V was trimmed by 0 bases and J by 4 bases, leaving 7 bases between them. CDR3 sequence: CATSRDKLYEQYF. Written as DNA, the CDR3 is TGTGCCACCAGCAGAGATAAGCTTTACGAGCAGTACTTC.

The chain combines TRBV5-1 with TRBJ2-3; 8 bases are a match to TRBD2. V gave up 7 bases and J gave up 7 bases; unmatched junction bases: 14. CDR1 and CDR2 (germline): SGHRS, YFSETQ. The CDR3 sequence is 15 residues long. CDR3 loop: CASSTSARDGNTQYF. DNA of the CDR3: TGCGCCAGCTCGACTAGCGCCCGGGATGGAAATACGCAGTATTTT.

This sequence joins TRBV6-2 or TRBV6-3 and TRBJ2-5, with 12 bases matching TRBD2. With 6 bases clipped from V and 4 bases from J, the junction kept 9 bases outside the gene matches. The CDR3 runs to 16 residues. The V gene's germline CDR1 is MNHEY and CDR2 SVGEGT. CDR3 in amino acids: CASSRGLAGTLETQYF. The CDR3 nucleotides read TGTGCCAGCAGCAGAGGACTAGCGGGGACCCTAGAGACCCAGTACTTC.

The gene calls are TRBV11-3 and TRBJ2-1; 7 bases are a match to TRBD2. J gave up 11 bases and V 5 bases, and 12 bases lay outside the gene matches. From germline, CDR1 is SGHNT and CDR2 YENEEA. The CDR3 length is 14 residues. The CDR3 DNA reads as TGTGCCAGCAGCGATCGAGCGGGGCCGGAAAAGCAGTTCTTC. It yields the protein CASSDRAGPEKQFF.

The chain recombines TRBV2 with TRBJ2-5; 11 nucleotides match TRBD2. V dropped 4 bases and J dropped 7; count of bases not matched to a gene: 5. The CDR3 totals 14 residues. Germline-derived CDR1 and CDR2 are SNHLY and FYNNEI. The CDR3 DNA reads TGTGCCAGCAGTGCGACTAGCGGGGTGGTGACCCAGTACTTC. Translated, it gives CASSATSGVVTQYF.

The chain has TRBV2 and TRBJ1-5, with 7 bases identical to TRBD1. V was clipped by 10 bases and J by 3 bases; unmatched bases: 9. The CDR3 has 14 amino acids. Germline values: CDR1 SNHLY, CDR2 FYNNEI. CDR3 region: CAIGQDAFNQPQHF. The CDR3 DNA reads TGTGCCATAGGACAGGACGCTTTCAATCAGCCCCAGCATTTT.

The rearrangement uses TRBV25-1 and TRBJ2-2; possibly TRBD1 for D (5 bases). The CDR3 totals 15 residues. Trimming shortened V by 2 bases and J by 5 bases, and 12 bases separated the two germline ends. Per germline, CDR1 MGHDK and CDR2 SYGVNS. The CDR3 DNA follows: TGTGCCAGCAGTGAAATTACAGGCGGTACCGGGGAGCTGTTTTTT. It translates to CASSEITGGTGELFF.